A single TCR beta chain is shown here with its context. At least ten counts were recorded for this clonotype. It has no known antigen specificity. Base qualities are not provided; no much larger clone lies one nucleotide away. The sample is drawn from a study of T-cell memory formation after mild COVID-19 (dated by TCRdb to the early 2020s). Broadly, across the study: TCR sequence clusters from the two donors were largely donor specific. T-cell clones expanding and contracting after mild COVID-19 in a couple of donors were tracked by longitudinal TCRalpha and TCRbeta repertoire sequencing. Two young, previously healthy adult volunteers made up the cohort, one male and one female.

The full study reports these points: Contracting CD4+ clones were located mainly in the CM and EM memory subsets, whereas CD8+ clones were found to be enriched in EMRA. Clones contracting from day 15 to 85 had balanced CD4/CD8 phenotypes, while a second wave expanding from day 15 to 37 was biased towards CD4+. SARS-CoV-2 specificity of the second-wave clones peaking on day 37 was not confirmed. The detection of some responding clones in pre-infection memory suggests that pre-existing cross-reactive memory T cells joined the SARS-CoV-2 response. Only two mild cases were covered in the study, and larger cohorts including severe cases with pre-infection samples were considered necessary.

Based on the germline V gene, the CDR1 and CDR2 sequences are SGHTA and FQGNSA. From V the trimming removes 5 bases and from J it removes 10 bases, while the gene matches leave 12 bases of the junction unaccounted for. Taken from cysteine to phenylalanine, the CDR3 has 15 residues. Solely the CDR3 DNA is kept, with 45 bases framed from the first base. Sequencing took place on an Illumina NovaSeq 6000. TCRalpha and TCRbeta cDNA libraries were constructed by 5'RACE with constant-segment primers, with sample barcodes and unique molecular identifiers being introduced. Trizol reagent was used to extract RNA from every sample. The libraries were amplified in two PCR steps, and the second step added a second sample barcode and Illumina TruSeq adapters. Libraries were sequenced on an Illumina NovaSeq with 2 x 150 bp paired-end reads. In the source study's methods: The reads were demultiplexed and collapsed into UMI-guided consensus sequences using migec v1.2.7. Using mixcr v2.1.11, UMI consensuses were aligned to TRA and TRB V and J templates and then assembled into clonotypes. Clonotypes were classified as expanded or contracted when called significant by both edgeR and NoisET, with noise models trained on biological replicates. For edgeR calls, the thresholds were a false discovery rate-adjusted p below 0.01 and a log2 fold-change of 1. PCA with hierarchical clustering of max-normalized trajectories of the 1000 most abundant clonotypes was used as exploratory dynamics analysis. Each responding clone was given a CD4 or CD8 phenotype based on the CD4+ and CD8+ repertoires, which had been sequenced separately. TCRdb handled the public reads itself, with Q25 trimming in fastp and clone calling in MiXCR, and kept productive beta chains. Each CDR3 protein gets just one entry, which takes the most common genes and DNA from the rows behind it. The V and J calls and clone size come from TCRdb's table, not from the authors' own analysis. The sample table shows some 300,000 distinct CDR3 sequences, and 20% to 25% are seen once. Of the sample, roughly 21% is held by the ten largest clones.

Ficoll-Paque density gradient centrifugation was the method used to isolate PBMCs. The sample consisted of PBMCs or a T cell subset sorted from them (not recorded which). This sequence originates from a man aged 18 to 29 who had mild COVID-19 (a few samples of this study predate the infection). The sample titles of this study are shuffled in the database, so cell type and time point are left out; the donor was told from shared clones. The sequence joins TRBV7-2 to TRBJ2-1; the central 9 bases match TRBD2. The DNA reads TGTGCCAGCAGCGTCTCCTGGGCTAGCGGGGTCGAGCAGTTCTTC. Its translation reads: CASSVSWASGVEQFF.